The 8 T cell receptor beta chains presented below share a single source sample, sequenced in a study of blood T cell repertoires in COVID-19. This table comes from immunoSEQ multiplex PCR, and its TCRdb copy is limited to in-frame clones, with some not included. The data hold 200,000 to 300,000 clones, with around 90% observed a single time. Material: peripheral blood. These TCRs come from a man under 40 with COVID-19, enrolled during active disease.

The DNA for the CDR3 is TGTGCCAGCAGGGGCACAGGGGTCAATCAGCCCCAGCATTTT. Encoded protein: CASRGTGVNQPQHF. The V call is TRBV25-1, the J call TRBJ1-5; TRBD1 agrees at 7 bases. The CDR3 has 14 amino acids. The germline CDR1 and CDR2 sequences are MGHDK and SYGVNS. Unmatched junction bases numbered 5, after V lost 6 bases and J lost 3 bases. The whole variable domain, remainder taken from reference TRBV25-1 and TRBJ1-5, is EADIYQTPRYLVIGTGKKITLECSQTMGHDKMYWYQQDPGMELHLIHYSYGVNSTEKGDLSSESTVSRIRTEHFPLTLESARPSHTSQYLCASRGTGVNQPQHFGDGTRLSIL.

CDR3 nucleotides: TGTGCCAGCAGTTTGGCTCTCCGAACCGGGGAGCTGTTTTTT. Its translation: CASSLALRTGELFF. V and J are TRBV2 and TRBJ2-2; D is ambiguous. CDR3 size: 14 residues. Germline V gene sequence: CDR1 SNHLY, CDR2 FYNNEI. Trimming took 5 bases from V and 5 from J, leaving 12 bases between them. Based on the CDR3 plus reference TRBV2 and TRBJ2-2, the full variable domain is EPEVTQTPSHQVTQMGQEVILRCVPISNHLYFYWYRQILGQKVEFLVSFYNNEISEKSEIFDDQFSVERPDGSNFTLKIRSTKLEDSAMYFCASSLALRTGELFFGEGSRLTVL.

The chain combines TRBV6-5 with TRBJ1-1; 9 bases map to TRBD1. Germline V CDR1 and CDR2: MNHEY, SVGAGI. CDR3 length: 14 residues. V was pared by 4 bases and J by 7 bases, with 7 bases of the junction left unmatched. The DNA of the CDR3 is TGTGCCAGCAGTTTTGGGACAGGGTCTTTTGAAGCTTTCTTT. It yields the protein CASSFGTGSFEAFF.

The chain is built from TRBV9 and TRBJ1-1, with a weak D call TRBD1 (6 bases). The germline gives CDR1 SGDLS, CDR2 YYNGEE. The V end was cut by 0 bases, the J end by 4 bases, with 7 bases between. The CDR3 has 13 residues. The CDR3 loop is CASSVGGLTEAFF. The CDR3, as DNA: TGTGCCAGCAGCGTAGGGGGGCTCACTGAAGCTTTCTTT.

In its sample, this clone was seen a few times. The chain links TRBV9 to TRBJ1-1; unclear D gene. The CDR3 runs 14 residues. V shed 2 bases and J shed 4 bases, with 12 bases lying between them. Germline V gene data show CDR1 as SGDLS and CDR2 as YYNGEE. DNA for the CDR3: TGTGCCAGCAGCGTGGGTATATCGGGCACTGAAGCTTTCTTT. Protein product: CASSVGISGTEAFF.

This clone was found once. V and J are TRBV11-2 and TRBJ1-2; TRBD1 agrees at 12 bases. There are 16 residues in the CDR3. V lost 5 bases to trimming and J lost 3 bases; unmatched junction nucleotides: 7. Germline CDR1 SGHAT, CDR2 FQNNGV. For the CDR3, the DNA is TGTGCCAGCAGCCGCTATGGGACAGGGGGCGACTATGGCTACACCTTC. Protein sequence: CASSRYGTGGDYGYTF.

The chain joins TRBV5-4 to TRBJ2-3; maybe TRBD2 (6 bases). The CDR3 is 15 amino acids. V lost 1 base and J 2 bases, leaving 11 bases between the germline ends. Germline lookup yields CDR1 SGHNT and CDR2 YYREEE (reference sequence). For the CDR3, the DNA is TGTGCCAGCAGCTTGTGGCGGGGTTACACAGATACGCAGTATTTT. It encodes CASSLWRGYTDTQYF.

This chain links TRBV19 with TRBJ1-4; D is possibly TRBD1 (6 bases). CDR1 and CDR2 (germline): LNHDA, SQIVND (reference sequence). Trimming took off 8 bases at V and 10 bases at J, with 11 bases between the two ends. This CDR3 is 11 amino acids long. CDR3 sequence reads: CASREGGKLFF. The CDR3 nucleotides are TGTGCCAGTCGGGAGGGGGGAAAACTGTTTTTT.